Listed here is a single T cell receptor (beta chain). There is no known antigen for this receptor. One end of the junction is discordant with germline, which a read error may explain. This entry belongs to a study of metastatic and nonmetastatic thyroid tumors (TCRdb year 2020). For the study in its entirety: The researchers compared repertoires between peripheral blood samples and tumor or nodule tissue samples from patients with malignant or benign thyroid disease. Study-wide findings and limitations: In both blood and tumor samples, TCR beta diversity was reported to be significantly higher in malignant tumors than in benign nodules.

Receptor libraries were prepared by PCR. TCRdb records Illumina HiSeq 4000 as the sequencer. The TCR beta-chain CDR3 region of each patient was profiled by high-throughput sequencing. Concerning the study's data processing: Drawing on CDR3 differences between clinicopathological groups, the researchers built a classifier meant to tell apart patients with distant-metastatic papillary thyroid cancer. The Shannon index was used to assess repertoire diversity, and the Morisita-Horn index was used to assess tumor-blood repertoire similarity. The raw public reads went through TCRdb reprocessing: fastp at Q25, MiXCR clone calling, in-frame beta chains kept. The V and J calls reflect TCRdb's pipeline rather than the authors' work. Within this sample are 85,000 to 100,000 clones, with roughly an eighth of them counted one time only. The ten largest clonotypes hold around 10% of the sample. No patient had received any treatment before thyroid surgery. The study retrospectively analysed patient clinical samples collected from about 2012 to 2018 using T-cell receptor beta sequencing.

The sample taken for sequencing was blood. The clonotype was recovered from a female donor with papillary thyroid cancer or a benign thyroid nodule (not recorded which). Some clones in this sample may be carry-over from other donors' samples.

The CDR3 protein sequence reads: CASSLDGSSYNDQFF. The DNA sequence is as follows: TGTGCCAGCAGCTTAGATGGGTCCTCCTACAATGATCAGTTCTTC. The chain is made from TRBV11-2 and TRBJ2-1, with no confident D gene call. Reading from cysteine to phenylalanine, the CDR3 counts 15 amino acids. Just CDR3 DNA is preserved here, 45 bases in frame from base 1. For CDR1 and CDR2, the germline V gene lists SGHAT and FQNNGV.